Each of the 12 T cell receptor beta chains below was sequenced from the same sample in a study of patients and donors after allogeneic stem cell transplantation. A single record per CDR3 protein comes from TCRdb applying MiXCR to the RT-PCR reads. Of around 200,000 distinct CDR3 sequences listed, less than 50% are singletons. Source material: blood, either unsorted or a sorted T cell fraction (not recorded which). Every receptor here comes from a human donor who was either an allogeneic HSCT recipient or a stem cell or donor lymphocyte infusion donor (not recorded which). It is not recorded whose cells these are; they may come from a transplant donor.

This clonotype was seen a few times. This sequence joins TRBV3-1 and TRBJ2-2, with D possibly TRBD1 on 6 matching bases. V lost 4 bases to trimming and J lost 0 bases, with 12 bases between them. The germline V gene has CDR1 LGHDT and CDR2 YNNKEL (reference sequence). The CDR3 length is 16 residues. The CDR3 nucleotides read TGTGCCAGCAGCCGGCAGGGGTCCGCGAACACCGGGGAGCTGTTTTTT. It is translated as CASSRQGSANTGELFF.

V is TRBV11-1 and J is TRBJ2-2; 7 bases are shared with TRBD1. Germline CDR1 reads SGHAT; CDR2 reads FQDESV (reference sequence). V shed 1 base, J shed 4 bases, and the junction held 3 bases outside the gene matches. The CDR3 spans 15 residues. For the CDR3, the DNA is TGTGCCAGCAGCTTAGACAGGGGCCCCACCGGGGAGCTGTTTTTT. It is translated as CASSLDRGPTGELFF.

This clonotype was observed a few times. The CDR3 DNA reads TGTGCCAGCAGCTATTGGGGACAAGAGACCCAGTACTTC. This gives the protein CASSYWGQETQYF. The V call is TRBV7-6, the J call TRBJ2-5; D is unresolved. Germline V CDR1 and CDR2: SGHVS, FNYEAQ. V was cut by 4 bases and J by 2 bases, with 8 bases left in between. The CDR3 runs to 13 residues.

The chain employs TRBV20-1 and TRBJ1-1, with TRBD1 matching over 8 bases. V lost 6 bases to trimming and J lost 7 bases; unmatched junction nucleotides: 10. Germline V gene lookup returns CDR1 DFQATT and CDR2 SNEGSKA (reference sequence). This CDR3 has 13 amino acids. The CDR3 is CSAMAGGAGEAFF. The CDR3 DNA follows: TGCAGTGCGATGGCAGGGGGCGCGGGTGAAGCTTTCTTT.

This clonotype was seen more than once but under ten times. The chain carries TRBV5-1 and TRBJ2-3; D may be TRBD1 (7 bases). Germline-derived CDR1 and CDR2 are SGHRS and YFSETQ. The CDR3 sequence is 12 residues long. Trimming stripped 4 bases from V and 8 bases from J, with 11 bases between. CDR3 DNA: TGCGCCAGCAGCCAGGGGGGATCTACGCAGTATTTT. Its protein is CASSQGGSTQYF.

This clonotype was seen a handful of times. J is TRBJ1-5 and V is TRBV20-1; TRBD1 matches at 8 bases. Germline values: CDR1 DFQATT, CDR2 SNEGSKA (reference sequence). Unmatched junction bases numbered 14, after V lost 1 base and J lost 9 bases. CDR3 size: 16 residues. The CDR3 sequence is CSARAPGQGVIWPQHF. CDR3 nucleotide sequence: TGCAGTGCTAGAGCCCCCGGACAGGGAGTCATTTGGCCCCAGCATTTT.

This clonotype was counted only a few times. This chain links TRBV5-1 with TRBJ1-5, with no clear D. The CDR3 loop spans 14 amino acids. Looked up from germline, CDR1 is SGHRS and CDR2 is YFSETQ. The ends were cut back, 0 bases at V and 3 bases at J, with 7 bases in the middle. The CDR3 spells CASSLAQTNQPQHF. CDR3 sequence (DNA): TGCGCCAGCAGCTTGGCGCAGACCAATCAGCCCCAGCATTTT.

The genes are TRBV5-1 and TRBJ2-7, with TRBD1 identical over 9 bases. The CDR3 is 14 residues long. J lost 2 bases, V lost 3 bases, and 3 bases had no gene match. The germline gives CDR1 SGHRS, CDR2 YFSETQ. CDR3 loop: CASSWTGEPYEQYF. CDR3 in DNA: TGCGCCAGCAGCTGGACAGGGGAACCCTACGAGCAGTACTTC.

There are many counts of this clonotype. This sequence joins TRBV6-8 and TRBJ1-5; weak D call: TRBD1 (6 bases). The V end lost 5 bases, the J end lost 5 bases, and 10 bases lay between the germline ends. CDR1 is MNHGY and CDR2 is SAAAGT in the germline V gene. CDR3 length equals 13 residues. CDR3 DNA: TGTGCCAGCAGTAGGAGGGGGGATCAGCCCCAGCATTTT. Protein sequence: CASSRRGDQPQHF.

J is TRBJ1-2 and V is TRBV4-1; D remains ambiguous. Germline CDR1 is MGHRA and CDR2 is YSYEKL. The CDR3 contains 13 residues. Trimming pared 4 bases from V and 6 bases from J, leaving 12 bases between. CDR3 region: CASSLGPGDGYTF. The CDR3 coding sequence is TGCGCCAGCAGCCTAGGACCTGGTGATGGCTACACCTTC.

Written as DNA, the CDR3 is TGTGCCAGCACTCGGGACAGCAAAAGACGGTACGAGCAGTACTTC. Protein product: CASTRDSKRRYEQYF. The chain links TRBV28 to TRBJ2-7, with 7 bases identical to TRBD1. Germline V CDR1 and CDR2: MDHEN, SYDVKM. The CDR3 contains 15 residues. Trimming removed 7 bases from V and 4 bases from J; junction bases left unmatched: 13.

This chain connects TRBV10-2 to TRBJ2-3; no definite D call. V gave up 4 bases and J gave up 2 bases, with 10 bases separating them. From germline, CDR1 is WSHSY and CDR2 SAAADI. This CDR3 contains 14 residues. In nucleotides, the CDR3 is TGCGCCAGCAGTGTAACCGCACCCACAGATACGCAGTATTTT. It is translated as CASSVTAPTDTQYF.